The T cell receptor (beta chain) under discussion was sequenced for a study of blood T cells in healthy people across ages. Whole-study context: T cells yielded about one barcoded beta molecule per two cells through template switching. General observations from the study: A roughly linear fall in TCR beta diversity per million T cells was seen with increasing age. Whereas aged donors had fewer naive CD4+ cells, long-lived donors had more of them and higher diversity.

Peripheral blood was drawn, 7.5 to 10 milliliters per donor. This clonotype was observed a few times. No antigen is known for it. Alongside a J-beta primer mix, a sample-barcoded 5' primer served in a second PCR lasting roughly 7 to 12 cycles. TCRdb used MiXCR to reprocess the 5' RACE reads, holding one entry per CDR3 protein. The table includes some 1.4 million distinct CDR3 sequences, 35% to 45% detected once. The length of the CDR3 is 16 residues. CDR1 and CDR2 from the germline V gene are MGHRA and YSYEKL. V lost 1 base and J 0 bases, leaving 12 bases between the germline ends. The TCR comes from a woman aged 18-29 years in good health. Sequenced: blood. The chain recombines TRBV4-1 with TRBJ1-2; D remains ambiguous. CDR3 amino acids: CASSQALGNPNYGYTF. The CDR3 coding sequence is TGCGCCAGCAGCCAAGCGTTGGGGAATCCTAACTATGGCTACACCTTC.